What follows is one T cell receptor (beta chain) and its context. In the study's own analysis: Quantification of nucleated cells was approximated via reference gene primer amplification. This table comes from immunoSEQ multiplex PCR, and its TCRdb copy is limited to in-frame clones, with some not included. D and trimming come from the DNA, and the V and J calls and clone size come from that table. The sample lists 190,000 or so clones, around nine tenths occurring once. The data belong to a study of blood T cell repertoires in COVID-19. Specimen: peripheral blood. The clonotype originates from a young woman who had recovered from COVID-19.

The CDR3 sequence: CASSQDRGGNTEAFF. DNA of the CDR3: TGCGCCAGCAGCCAAGACAGGGGCGGAAACACTGAAGCTTTCTTT. The rearrangement joins TRBV4-1 to TRBJ1-1; TRBD1 is a possible D gene (6 bases). V shed 0 bases and J shed 2 bases, with 10 bases lying between them. The CDR3 spans 15 residues. The germline gives CDR1 MGHRA, CDR2 YSYEKL.